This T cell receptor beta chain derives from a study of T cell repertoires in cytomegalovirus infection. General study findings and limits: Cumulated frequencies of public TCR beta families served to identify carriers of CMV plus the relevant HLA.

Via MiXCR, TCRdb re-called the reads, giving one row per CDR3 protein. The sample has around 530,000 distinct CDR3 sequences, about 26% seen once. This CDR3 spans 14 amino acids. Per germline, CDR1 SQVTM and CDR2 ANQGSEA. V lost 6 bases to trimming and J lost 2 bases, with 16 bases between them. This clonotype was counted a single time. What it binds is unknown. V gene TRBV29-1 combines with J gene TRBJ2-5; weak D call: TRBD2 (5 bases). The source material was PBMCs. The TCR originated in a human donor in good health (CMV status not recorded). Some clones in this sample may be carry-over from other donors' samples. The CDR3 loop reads CSVLFGEAQETQYF. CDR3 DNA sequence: TGCAGCGTCCTTTTCGGGGAAGCTCAAGAGACCCAGTACTTC.